This T cell receptor beta chain was retrieved from a study of OX40 agonist ivuxolimab in advanced cancers. Study context: Allowance was made for prior anti-PD-1, anti-PD-L1 or anti-CTLA-4 therapy, and about 37% had some.

It was autoimmune disease history or systemic immunosuppression that excluded patients. Study results and limitations: Clonal expansion in partial responders at 0.1-3.0 mg/kg ranked among the lowest.

Clones were read by immunoSEQ multiplex PCR, and TCRdb kept only the in-frame ones, dropping some. The data contain around 20,000 clones, 74% of them seen just once; the ten biggest clones take up approximately 36%. This clone came up many times. What it recognizes is unknown. This sample comprised CD4+ or CD8+ T cells sorted from blood, obtained in a trial of the OX40 agonist ivuxolimab. The TCR sequence derives from an adult with an advanced solid tumor such as melanoma, head and neck, liver or kidney cancer.

The CDR3 DNA sequence: TGTGCCAGCAGTCAAGGGGGGACTAGCGGCCACTACGAGCAGTACTTC. Amino acid sequence: CASSQGGTSGHYEQYF. The chain joins TRBV27 to TRBJ2-7, with 11 positions matching TRBD2. This CDR3 region has 16 residues. From germline, CDR1 is MNHEY and CDR2 SMNVEV (reference sequence). V gave up 5 bases and J gave up 3 bases; unmatched junction bases: 9.